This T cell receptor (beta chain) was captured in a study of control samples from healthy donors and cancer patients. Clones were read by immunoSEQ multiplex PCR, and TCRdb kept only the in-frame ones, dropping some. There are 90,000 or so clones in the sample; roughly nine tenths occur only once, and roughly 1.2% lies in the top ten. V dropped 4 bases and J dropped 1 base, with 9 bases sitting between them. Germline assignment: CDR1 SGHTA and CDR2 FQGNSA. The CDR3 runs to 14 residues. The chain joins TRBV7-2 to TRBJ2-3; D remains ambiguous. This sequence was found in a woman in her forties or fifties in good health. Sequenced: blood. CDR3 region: CASSSRWGTDTQYF. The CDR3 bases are TGTGCCAGCAGCTCCCGTTGGGGCACAGATACGCAGTATTTT.